The TCR beta chain described here comes from a study of T cell changes during pregnancy in multiple sclerosis. Produced via immunoSEQ multiplex PCR; TCRdb's table is partial and in-frame only. Among some 60,000 clones, roughly nine tenths were seen once, and the ten largest hold about 0.41%. Per the germline V gene, CDR1 is SGHVS and CDR2 is FNYEAQ. The CDR3 is made up of 14 amino acids. Between the trimmed V and J ends, which lost 3 bases and 4 bases, there was a span of 12 bases. This clone was seen once. This clonotype was sampled from a female donor with multiple sclerosis, enrolled in a pregnancy study. This chain joins TRBV7-6 and TRBJ2-5, with TRBD1 as a possible D gene (6 bases). This specimen consisted of CD4+ T cells from peripheral blood mononuclear cells, obtained in the third trimester of pregnancy. The CDR3 sequence: CASSLVGAGETQYF. Here the CDR3 DNA reads TGTGCCAGCAGCTTGGTGGGGGCAGGAGAGACCCAGTACTTC.